This T cell receptor (beta chain) originates from a study of blood T cells in healthy people across ages. In its sample, this clonotype was seen a few times. The antigen remains undetermined. Points from the study as a whole: Long-lived donors had more naive CD4+ cells and higher diversity than aged donors.

With a J-beta primer mix and a sample-barcoded 5' primer, a second PCR ran 7 to 11 cycles. Samples each returned at least 3 million CDR3-containing paired-end reads. TCRdb ran MiXCR on the 5' RACE reads and lists one entry per CDR3 protein. This sample carries some 370,000 distinct CDR3 sequences, approximately 52% of them seen once, and the ten largest clones take approximately 51%. The germline V gene encodes CDR1 SGHAT and CDR2 FQNNGV. The CDR3 is 13 residues long. The V gene lost 4 bases and the J gene lost 7 bases, with 12 bases spanning the gap. Every sample had a minimum of 7 million PBMCs isolated.

This TCR came from a man aged 55 to 70 in good health. This chain uses TRBV11-2 with TRBJ2-3, with a weak D call TRBD2 (6 bases). Sequencing input: blood. The CDR3 sequence: CASSSQGLYTQYF. The CDR3 DNA follows: TGTGCCAGCAGCTCCCAGGGACTTTATACGCAGTATTTT. The full variable domain, with the rest looked up from reference TRBV11-2 and TRBJ2-3, is EAGVAQSPRYKIIEKRQSVAFWCNPISGHATLYWYQQILGQGPKLLIQFQNNGVVDDSQLPKDRFSAERLKGVDSTLKIQPAKLEDSAVYLCASSSQGLYTQYFGPGTRLTVL.